This TCR beta chain derives from a study of tumor and adjacent non-tumor tissue in lung cancer. TCRbeta libraries were built with three rounds of nested PCR, modified from ARM-PCR. One entry per CDR3 protein results from TCRdb running MiXCR on the multiplex PCR reads. Among more than 75,000 distinct CDR3 sequences listed, 80% to 85% were seen once. Germline loops: CDR1 MNHNY, CDR2 SVGAGI (reference sequence). This CDR3 is built from 16 residues. The template was RNA from unsorted bulk tissue. About this clonotype: At one of its ends the junction is not consistent with the germline gene, which may arise from a read error.

Sequencing was carried out using lung tumor tissue. V is TRBV6-6 and J is TRBJ2-1; D is ambiguous. The clonotype was recovered from a woman aged 45-65 years with non-small cell lung cancer. In nucleotides, the CDR3 is TGTGCCAACAGTTATCCTCTCGGAGATGCCTACAATGAGCAGTTCTTC. Translating gives CANSYPLGDAYNEQFF.